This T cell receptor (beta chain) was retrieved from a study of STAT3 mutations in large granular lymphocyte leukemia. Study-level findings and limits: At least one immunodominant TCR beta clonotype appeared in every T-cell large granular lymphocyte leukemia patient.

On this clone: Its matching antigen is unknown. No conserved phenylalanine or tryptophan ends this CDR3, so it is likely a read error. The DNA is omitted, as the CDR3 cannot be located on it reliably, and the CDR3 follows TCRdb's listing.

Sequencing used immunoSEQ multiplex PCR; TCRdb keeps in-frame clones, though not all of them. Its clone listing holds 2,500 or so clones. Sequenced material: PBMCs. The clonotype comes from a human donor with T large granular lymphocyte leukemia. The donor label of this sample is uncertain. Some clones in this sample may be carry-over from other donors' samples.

CDR3 loop: CSVEVNPET. The chain recombines TRBV29-1 with TRBJ2-5; TRBD2, as called in the table, went unchecked against the DNA. The CDR3 is 9 amino acids in total, end residues counted. CDR1 is SQVTM, CDR2 ANQGSEA, per germline.